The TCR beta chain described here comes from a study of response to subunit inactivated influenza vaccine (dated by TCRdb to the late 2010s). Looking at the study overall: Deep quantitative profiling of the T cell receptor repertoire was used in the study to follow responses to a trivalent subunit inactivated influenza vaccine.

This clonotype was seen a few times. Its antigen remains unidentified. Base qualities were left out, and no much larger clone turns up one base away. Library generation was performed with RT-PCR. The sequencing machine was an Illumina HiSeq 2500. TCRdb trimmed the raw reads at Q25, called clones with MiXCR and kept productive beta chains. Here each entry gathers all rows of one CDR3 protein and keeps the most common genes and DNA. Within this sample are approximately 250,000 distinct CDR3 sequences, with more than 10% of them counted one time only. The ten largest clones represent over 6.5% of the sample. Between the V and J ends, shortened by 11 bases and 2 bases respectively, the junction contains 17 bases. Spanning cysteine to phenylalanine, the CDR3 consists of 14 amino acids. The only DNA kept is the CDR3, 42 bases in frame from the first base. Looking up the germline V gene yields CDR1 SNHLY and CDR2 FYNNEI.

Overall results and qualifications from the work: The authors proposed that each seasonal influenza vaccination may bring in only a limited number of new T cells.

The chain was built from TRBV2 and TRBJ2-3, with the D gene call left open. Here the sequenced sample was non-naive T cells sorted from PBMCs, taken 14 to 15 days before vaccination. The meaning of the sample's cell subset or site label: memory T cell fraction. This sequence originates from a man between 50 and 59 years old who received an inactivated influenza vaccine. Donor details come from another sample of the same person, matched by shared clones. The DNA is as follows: TGTGCCGTCAGGCCCCGCGCCCTCACAGATACGCAGTATTTT. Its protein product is CAVRPRALTDTQYF. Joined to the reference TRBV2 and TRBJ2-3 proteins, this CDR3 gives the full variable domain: EPEVTQTPSHQVTQMGQEVILRCVPISNHLYFYWYRQILGQKVEFLVSFYNNEISEKSEIFDDQFSVERPDGSNFTLKIRSTKLEDSAMYFCAVRPRALTDTQYFGPGTRLTVL.